This TCR beta chain comes out of a study of blood T cell repertoires in COVID-19. Trimming removed 0 bases at V and 1 base at J, with 10 bases between. This CDR3 is built from 16 residues. Germline CDR1 reads SGHVS; CDR2 reads FNYEAQ. Authors' methods: From reference gene primer amplification, estimates of nucleated cell counts were derived. Profiling relied on immunoSEQ multiplex PCR, and the TCRdb table lists in-frame clones only, not all of them. That table gives V, J and clone size, and the DNA gave D and trimming. The table includes about 83,000 clones, about nine tenths detected once. V is TRBV7-6 and J is TRBJ1-3, with no clear D. Sequencing used peripheral blood. This TCR was recovered from a woman aged 45-59 years with active or convalescent COVID-19. CDR3 in DNA: TGTGCCAGCAGCTTAGCGTCGGGAGGGTCTGGAAACACCATATATTTT. Protein sequence: CASSLASGGSGNTIYF. The full variable domain, with the rest looked up from reference TRBV7-6 and TRBJ1-3, is GAGVSQSPRYKVTKRGQDVALRCDPISGHVSLYWYRQALGQGPEFLTYFNYEAQQDKSGLPNDRFSAERPEGSISTLTIQRTEQRDSAMYRCASSLASGGSGNTIYFGEGSWLTVV.